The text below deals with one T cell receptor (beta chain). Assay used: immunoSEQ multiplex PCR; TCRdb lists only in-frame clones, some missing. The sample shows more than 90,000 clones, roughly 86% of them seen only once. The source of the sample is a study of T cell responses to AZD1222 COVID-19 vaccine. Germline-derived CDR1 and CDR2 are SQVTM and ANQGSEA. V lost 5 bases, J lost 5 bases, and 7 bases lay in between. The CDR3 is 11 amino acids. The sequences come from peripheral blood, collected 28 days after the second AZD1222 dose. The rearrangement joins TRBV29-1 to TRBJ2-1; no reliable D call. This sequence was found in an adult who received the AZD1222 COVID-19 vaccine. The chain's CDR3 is CSVSADNEQFF. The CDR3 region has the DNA TGCAGCGTTTCGGCCGACAATGAGCAGTTCTTC.